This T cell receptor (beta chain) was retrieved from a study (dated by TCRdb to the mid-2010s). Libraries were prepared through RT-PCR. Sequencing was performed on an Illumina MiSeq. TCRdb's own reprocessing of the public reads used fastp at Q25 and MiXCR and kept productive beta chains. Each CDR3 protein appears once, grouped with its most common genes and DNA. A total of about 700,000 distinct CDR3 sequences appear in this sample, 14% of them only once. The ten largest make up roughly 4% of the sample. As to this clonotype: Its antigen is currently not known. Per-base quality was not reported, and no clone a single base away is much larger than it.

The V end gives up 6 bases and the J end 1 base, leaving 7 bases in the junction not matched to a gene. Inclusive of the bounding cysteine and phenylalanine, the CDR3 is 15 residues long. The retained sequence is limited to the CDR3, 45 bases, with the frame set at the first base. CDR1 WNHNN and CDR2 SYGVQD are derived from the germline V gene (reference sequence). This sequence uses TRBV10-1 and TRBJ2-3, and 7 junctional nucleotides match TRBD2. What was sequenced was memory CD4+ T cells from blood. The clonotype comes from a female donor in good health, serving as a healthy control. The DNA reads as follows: TGCGCCAGCAGCGGACCTAGCGGAGGCACAGATACGCAGTATTTT. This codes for CASSGPSGGTDTQYF.